This T cell receptor beta chain was recorded in a study of graft-versus-host responses after intestinal transplantation. Overall study context: All recipients were given anti-thymocyte globulin induction, and tacrolimus and steroids were then administered for around three years.

Sequencing was performed with immunoSEQ multiplex PCR; in TCRdb, only in-frame clones are kept and a portion is missing. The data show roughly 25,000 clones, 85% to 95% seen once. Study-wide points: GvH clones appeared in recipient marrow, some first in ileum or blood. Within allografts, high graft-versus-host to host-versus-graft clonal ratios were seen among patients with graft-donor T cell macrochimerism.

The V gene's germline CDR1 is SGHNT and CDR2 YYREEE (reference sequence). Trimming shortened V by 2 bases and J by 8 bases, and 17 bases separated the two germline ends. The CDR3 contains 15 residues. Concerning this clone: Its target is unknown.

The clonotype comes from a human patient who received an intestinal transplant, so some T cells may come from the graft donor. The source material was PBMCs, sampled approximately 38 days after intestinal transplant. This chain uses TRBV5-4 with TRBJ2-1; D gene unclear. The CDR3 loop is CASSFPRALFDEQFF. The CDR3 DNA reads TGTGCCAGCAGCTTTCCCCGGGCTTTATTCGATGAGCAGTTCTTC. The whole variable domain, remainder taken from reference TRBV5-4 and TRBJ2-1, is ETGVTQSPTHLIKTRGQQVTLRCSSQSGHNTVSWYQQALGQGPQFIFQYYREEENGRGNFPPRFSGLQFPNYSSELNVNALELDDSALYLCASSFPRALFDEQFFGPGTRLTVL.